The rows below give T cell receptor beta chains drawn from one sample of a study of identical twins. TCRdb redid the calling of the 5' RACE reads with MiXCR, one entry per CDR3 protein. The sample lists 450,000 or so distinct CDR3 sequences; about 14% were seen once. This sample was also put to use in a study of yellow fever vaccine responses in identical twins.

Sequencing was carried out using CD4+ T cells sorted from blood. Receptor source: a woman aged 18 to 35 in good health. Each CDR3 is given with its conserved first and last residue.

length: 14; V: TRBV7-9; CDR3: CASSFFGTSYEQYF
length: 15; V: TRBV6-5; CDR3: CASRYAGASTYEQYF
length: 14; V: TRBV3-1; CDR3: CASSPGLASHEQYF
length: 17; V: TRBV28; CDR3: CASSRPLFGESTDTQYF
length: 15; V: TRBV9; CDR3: CASSEGGTVSETQYF
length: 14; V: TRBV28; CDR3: CASSTPQGKYEQYF
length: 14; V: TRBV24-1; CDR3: CATSGYGDSYEQYF
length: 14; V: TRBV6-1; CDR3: CASRGQSRNQPQHF
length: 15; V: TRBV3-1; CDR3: CASSLLPGARNGYTF
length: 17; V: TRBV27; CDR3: CASSFRQETGGPTEAFF
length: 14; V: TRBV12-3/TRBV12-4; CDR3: CASRPEVQNTEAFF
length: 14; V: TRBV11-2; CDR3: CASSLSSSRETQYF
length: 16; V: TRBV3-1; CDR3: CASSRTTDPGQETQYF
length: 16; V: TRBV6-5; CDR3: CASSFSGTGSTGELFF
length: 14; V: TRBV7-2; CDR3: CASSLLGAYNEQFF
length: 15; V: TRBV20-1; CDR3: CSAYRGGLSYNEQFF
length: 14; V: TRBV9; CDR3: CASSFRDSNNEQFF
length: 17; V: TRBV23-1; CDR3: CASSQSGLAGGRNEQFF
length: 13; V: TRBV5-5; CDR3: CASSAMSTGELFF
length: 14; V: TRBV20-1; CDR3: CSAGRGGRTDTQYF
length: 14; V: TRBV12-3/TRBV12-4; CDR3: CTSSFRTATNEQYF
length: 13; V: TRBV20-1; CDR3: CSARGEFEGEQYF
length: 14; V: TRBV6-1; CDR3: CASRKRWETYEQYF
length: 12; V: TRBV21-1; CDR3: CASHDGGTEAFF